What follows are 14 T cell receptor beta chains derived from one specimen sequenced in a study of T-cell reconstitution after alpha-beta-depleted transplantation in children. Researchers prepared the TCRbeta library using unique molecular identifiers, the study reports. From the PCR reads, TCRdb called clonotypes with MiXCR, one entry per CDR3 protein. Of approximately 200,000 distinct CDR3 sequences listed, about 14% were seen once; the top ten hold roughly an eighth. This sample comprised PBMCs from the stem cell graft donor, obtained from the stem cell graft. The source of these receptors is a human donor who donated a stem cell graft to a child with acute lymphoblastic leukemia.

This clonotype was found many times. J is TRBJ2-1 and V is TRBV24-1; TRBD1 matches at 9 bases. From germline, CDR1 is KGHDR and CDR2 SFDVKD. The CDR3 consists of 12 residues. After removal of 3 bases from V and 15 bases from J, the junction contained 5 bases not matched to a gene. The DNA of the CDR3 is TGTGCCACCAGTGATGAGGACAGGGGAAGGTTCTTC. It yields the protein CATSDEDRGRFF.

This clonotype was seen many times. The rearrangement links TRBV29-1 to TRBJ1-4; D may be TRBD1 (5 bases). CDR1 SQVTM and CDR2 ANQGSEA come from the germline V gene. This CDR3 spans 17 amino acids. Trimming took off 7 bases at V and 0 bases at J, with 21 bases between the two ends. CDR3 residues: CSAKPGLNSATNEKLFF. The CDR3 nucleotides are TGCAGCGCTAAACCGGGACTGAATTCTGCAACTAATGAAAAACTGTTTTTT.

This clonotype was recorded many times. This CDR3 reads CATSDLLEQGRDSYEQYF. The CDR3 DNA is TGTGCCACCAGTGATTTGTTAGAACAGGGCCGGGACTCCTACGAGCAGTACTTC. The rearrangement links TRBV24-1 to TRBJ2-7; tentatively, D is TRBD1 (6 bases). The CDR3 extends over 18 amino acids. Germline-derived CDR1 and CDR2 are KGHDR and SFDVKD. The V and J ends lost 0 bases and 0 bases respectively, with 17 bases between them.

This clonotype turned up a few times. J is TRBJ2-7 and V is TRBV7-8; a possible D gene is TRBD2 (6 bases). This CDR3 is built from 17 residues. V dropped 1 base and J dropped 0 bases, with 16 bases sitting between them. Per germline, CDR1 SGHVS and CDR2 FQNEAQ. The CDR3 sequence: CASSLGFGLITSYEQYF. In DNA form, the CDR3 reads TGTGCCAGCAGCTTAGGTTTCGGACTAATTACCTCCTACGAGCAGTACTTC.

A word on this clonotype: This may be a read error: a much more frequent sequence differs by one nucleotide. This chain links TRBV20-1 with TRBJ2-3; 7 positions match TRBD2. The CDR3 runs to 12 residues. Germline V lookup: CDR1 DFQATT, CDR2 SNEGSKA (reference sequence). CDR3 nucleotide sequence: TGCAGTGCTCCATTTTGGGGCGGGGGTTTGCCTTTT. This encodes CSAPFWGGGLPF.

This clonotype was seen at least ten times. J is TRBJ1-1 and V is TRBV5-1; the match to TRBD1 covers 8 bases. Germline V CDR1 and CDR2: SGHRS, YFSETQ. There are 14 residues in the CDR3. V trimming: 3 bases; J trimming: 0 bases; junction bases outside the gene matches: 1. CDR3 amino acids: CASSSTGVNTEAFF. In DNA, the CDR3 is TGCGCCAGCAGCTCGACAGGGGTGAACACTGAAGCTTTCTTT.

CDR3 sequence: CSATPLTETQYF. Written as DNA, the CDR3 is TGCAGTGCTACACCCCTGACGGAGACCCAGTACTTC. The V call is TRBV20-1, the J call TRBJ2-5; D is unresolved. The CDR3 extends over 12 amino acids. Germline V gives CDR1 DFQATT, CDR2 SNEGSKA (reference sequence). V lost 4 bases to trimming and J lost 5 bases, with 11 bases between them.

This clonotype occurred many times. The rearrangement uses TRBV10-3 and TRBJ1-4; D ambiguous. This CDR3 region has 13 residues. Trimming left V 5 bases short and J 11 bases short, with 15 bases between. Germline V gene lookup returns CDR1 ENHRY and CDR2 SYGVKD. For the CDR3, the DNA is TGTGCCATCAGTTCCCGCCCGGGCGACAAACTGTTTTTT. Its protein is CAISSRPGDKLFF.

This clonotype has ten or more counts. This chain links TRBV11-2 with TRBJ1-2, with 7 bases matching TRBD1. The ends lost 1 base at V and 5 bases at J; junction bases unmatched: 4. This CDR3 comprises 14 residues. Germline V gene lookup returns CDR1 SGHAT and CDR2 FQNNGV. CDR3 DNA: TGTGCCAGCAGCTTAGGTGCAGGGGGGTATGGCTACACCTTC. Translating gives CASSLGAGGYGYTF.

At least ten counts were recorded for this clonotype. The chain joins TRBV4-1 to TRBJ2-2, with 8 bases matching TRBD2. Trimming at V came to 4 bases and at J to 5 bases, leaving 15 bases not matched to a gene. This CDR3 is built from 18 residues. Germline V gene lookup returns CDR1 MGHRA and CDR2 YSYEKL. CDR3 sequence reads: CASSPPRGSGEPTGELFF. As DNA, the CDR3 is TGCGCCAGCAGCCCCCCGCGGGGTAGCGGGGAACCGACCGGGGAGCTGTTTTTT.

This clonotype was seen more than once but under ten times. J is TRBJ1-3 and V is TRBV12-3 or TRBV12-4, with a tentative D call TRBD1 (5 bases). V was clipped by 5 bases and J by 0 bases, with 23 bases between them. This CDR3 comprises 19 residues. The CDR3 DNA follows: TGTGCCAGCAGTCCCCCTTGGGGTACAGGCCCGAGCTCTGGAAACACCATATATTTT. Its translation is CASSPPWGTGPSSGNTIYF.

In its sample, this clonotype was seen many times. At one boundary the junction diverges from the germline segment, which might be a read error. This chain uses TRBV27 with TRBJ2-7, with D maybe TRBD2 (6 bases). The length of the CDR3 is 17 residues. The germline V gene encodes CDR1 MNHEY and CDR2 SMNVEV (reference sequence). CDR3 DNA: TGTGCCAGCAGATTATTCCTCCCGGCCGGGGGATCCTACGAGCAGTACTTC. Protein: CASRLFLPAGGSYEQYF.

A few counts support this clonotype. The chain recombines TRBV29-1 with TRBJ1-1, with 8 bases fitting TRBD1. CDR1 and CDR2 from the germline V gene are SQVTM and ANQGSEA. The CDR3 covers 12 residues. The junction had 6 bases not matched to a gene; V was cut back by 7 bases and J by 5 bases. CDR3 sequence: CSALTGETEAFF. CDR3 bases: TGCAGCGCCCTGACAGGGGAAACTGAAGCTTTCTTT.

This clonotype was seen many times. V is TRBV7-9 and J is TRBJ1-1; 7 bases are a match to TRBD1. The CDR3 sequence is 15 residues long. Germline assignment: CDR1 SEHNR and CDR2 FQNEAQ (reference sequence). The junction had 6 bases not matched to a gene; V was cut back by 5 bases and J by 0 bases. CDR3 nucleotides: TGTGCCAGCAGCGAAGGACAGGCCCTGAACACTGAAGCTTTCTTT. Translated: CASSEGQALNTEAFF.